The 7 T cell receptor beta chains presented below share a single source sample, sequenced in a study of a mutant IDH1 vaccine in newly diagnosed glioma. Sequenced by immunoSEQ multiplex PCR; TCRdb stores in-frame clones only, minus some. Of 53,000 or so clones listed, 78% are singletons. Their recognized antigens are unknown. Time point noted: week 5, during vaccination. Vaccine doses each comprised 300 ug of mutant IDH1 20-mer peptide, with topical imiquimod. This material consisted of PBMCs, taken from a glioma patient whose treatment included an IDH1 peptide vaccine. Receptors were obtained from a man aged 50-60 years with glioma.

CDR3 bases: TGTGCCAGCAGCAAAGGAGGAACAGGGGAGGAAAAAAGCTCCTATAATTCACCCCTCCACTTT. Translating it yields CASSKGGTGEEKSSYNSPLHF. The chain couples TRBV21-1 to TRBJ1-6; the table calls TRBD1, which could not be checked here. TRBV21-1 is tagged as a pseudogene. The CDR3 is made up of 21 amino acids.

The chain joins TRBV5-1 to TRBJ2-3, with no clear D. This CDR3 has 13 amino acids. V was clipped by 4 bases and J by 1 base, with 7 bases between them. Per the germline V gene, CDR1 is SGHRS and CDR2 is YFSETQ. In DNA form, the CDR3 reads TGCGCCAGCAGCACAGTCGGCACAGATACGCAGTATTTT. Amino acid sequence: CASSTVGTDTQYF.

This clone appeared once. This chain uses TRBV20-1 with TRBJ2-1; tentatively, D is TRBD1 (5 bases). Trimming left V 6 bases short and J 3 bases short, with 6 bases between. Germline lookup yields CDR1 DFQATT and CDR2 SNEGSKA (reference sequence). The CDR3 loop spans 11 amino acids. CDR3 sequence: CSATGYNEQFF. The CDR3 nucleotides are TGCAGTGCCACAGGCTACAATGAGCAGTTCTTC.

The V gene is TRBV10-2, the J gene TRBJ1-1; 11 bases line up with TRBD1. The CDR3 has 15 residues. The ends lost 5 bases at V and 6 bases at J; junction bases unmatched: 8. Germline V gene lookup returns CDR1 WSHSY and CDR2 SAAADI. This CDR3 reads CASSWPGQGVPEAFF. For the CDR3, the DNA is TGCGCCAGCAGTTGGCCGGGACAGGGGGTCCCTGAAGCTTTCTTT.

The CDR3 bases are TGTGCCAGCAGCCCCCCGAAGGGCGCGGGCAATGAGCAGTTCTTC. This translates into CASSPPKGAGNEQFF. The chain uses TRBV9 and TRBJ2-1; D might be TRBD2 (5 bases). Germline V gene data show CDR1 as SGDLS and CDR2 as YYNGEE. The germline V and J ends were trimmed by 4 bases and 6 bases, with 17 bases remaining between them. The CDR3 totals 15 residues.

The rearrangement links TRBV6-5 to TRBJ2-1; D is unclear. The V gene lost 2 bases and the J gene lost 8 bases, with 10 bases spanning the gap. Germline CDR1 reads MNHEY; CDR2 reads SVGAGI. The length of the CDR3 is 13 residues. CDR3 protein: CASSYRLGDEQFF. DNA for the CDR3: TGTGCCAGCAGTTACAGATTGGGCGATGAGCAGTTCTTC.

This chain connects TRBV19 to TRBJ2-7; TRBD1 aligns across 10 bases. The CDR3 is 14 amino acids. Trimming took 3 bases from V and 5 from J; bases not matched to a gene: 4. Germline V gene sequence: CDR1 LNHDA, CDR2 SQIVND (reference sequence). The CDR3 sequence: CASSITGQGNEQYF. DNA of the CDR3: TGTGCCAGTAGTATTACGGGACAGGGGAACGAGCAGTACTTC.